This paragraph covers one T cell receptor (beta chain) sequence. This entry is derived from a study of blood T cell repertoires in COVID-19. The CDR3 has 16 amino acids. Looked up from germline, CDR1 is SGHAT and CDR2 is FQNNGV. Unmatched junction bases numbered 5, after V lost 2 bases and J lost 2 bases. The repertoire was sequenced with immunoSEQ multiplex PCR; TCRdb's copy has only in-frame clones and lacks some. This repertoire shows 150,000 to 170,000 clones, over 75% found once; its top ten account for 0.63%. This TCR was sampled from a man in his fifties or sixties with COVID-19, enrolled during active disease. The chain has TRBV11-2 and TRBJ2-3; TRBD2 aligns across 9 bases. Sequences were obtained from peripheral blood. DNA for the CDR3: TGTGCCAGCAGCTTATTTCTAGCGGGAACCACAGATACGCAGTATTTT. Translation: CASSLFLAGTTDTQYF.